This T cell receptor (beta chain) originates from a study of cytomegalovirus exposure and HLA in healthy donors. Germline V CDR1 and CDR2: MDHEN, SYDVKM. V shed 6 bases and J 2 bases; nucleotides not matched to a gene: 4. This CDR3 has 13 amino acids. The PCR used 60 Vbeta and 13 Jbeta primers. Using immunoSEQ multiplex PCR, the repertoire was profiled, and TCRdb retains in-frame clones only, with some absent. The table lists 80,000 to 100,000 clones, roughly 72% of them singletons. In the case of this clone: Its specificity is unknown.

Study-wide results and limits: Later work associated roughly 17,000 TCR beta sequences with HLA alleles at 0.05 false discovery rate.

The specimen was PBMCs. This clonotype was obtained from a man aged 25-45 years in good health and CMV-seropositive. The chain carries TRBV28 and TRBJ2-7; TRBD1 matches 7 bases. This chain's CDR3 is CASRLQGAYEQYF. The DNA for the CDR3 is TGTGCCAGCAGACTTCAGGGGGCCTACGAGCAGTACTTC.